This passage covers 19 T cell receptor beta chains from one sample sequenced in a study of cytomegalovirus exposure and HLA in healthy donors. Researchers ran the PCR with 60 Vbeta and 13 Jbeta primers. Assay used: immunoSEQ multiplex PCR; TCRdb lists only in-frame clones, some missing. In the table there are approximately 170,000 clones, about 59% of which are singletons. The sequenced material came from PBMCs. Source of these receptors: a man aged 35 to 55 in good health and CMV-seronegative.

The chain employs TRBV7-8 and TRBJ2-7; tentatively, D is TRBD1 (6 bases). The V gene's germline CDR1 is SGHVS and CDR2 FQNEAQ. The length of the CDR3 is 15 residues. The V gene lost 1 base and the J gene lost 0 bases, with 10 bases spanning the gap. The CDR3: CASSLDRVSSYEQYF. For the CDR3, the DNA is TGTGCCAGCAGCTTAGACAGGGTCAGCTCCTACGAGCAGTACTTC.

The chain recombines TRBV9 with TRBJ2-7; D might be TRBD1 (6 bases). Germline V gene sequence: CDR1 SGDLS, CDR2 YYNGEE. The ends were cut back, 0 bases at V and 0 bases at J, with 7 bases in the middle. The CDR3 totals 14 residues. The CDR3 DNA is TGTGCCAGCAGCGTAGACAGGGTCTCCTACGAGCAGTACTTC. Residues: CASSVDRVSYEQYF.

Notes on this clone: This sample includes further DNA sequences coding for the same CDR3. This rearrangement joins TRBV2 to TRBJ2-2; D is uncertain. Between the trimmed V and J ends, which lost 5 bases and 5 bases, there was a span of 6 bases. This CDR3 has 12 amino acids. The V gene's germline CDR1 is SNHLY and CDR2 FYNNEI. This chain's CDR3 is CASSLYTGELFF. In DNA form, the CDR3 reads TGTGCCAGCAGTCTATATACCGGGGAGCTGTTTTTT.

The J gene is TRBJ2-1, the V gene TRBV10-3; 10 nucleotides align to TRBD2. CDR3 length: 18 amino acids. In germline, CDR1 is ENHRY, CDR2 SYGVKD. V gave up 4 bases and J gave up 5 bases; unmatched junction bases: 14. DNA of the CDR3: TGTGCCATCAGTGTAACGGGGGCTAGCGGGAGCTGGGACAATGAGCAGTTCTTC. Its translation: CAISVTGASGSWDNEQFF.

This chain links TRBV4-1 with TRBJ1-2; 9 positions agree with TRBD1. Trimming cost V 4 bases and J 2 bases; bases outside gene matches: 2. Germline values: CDR1 MGHRA, CDR2 YSYEKL. This CDR3 comprises 14 residues. The CDR3 bases are TGCGCCAGCAGCCCCGGGACAGGGAACTATGGCTACACCTTC. As protein: CASSPGTGNYGYTF.

This chain connects TRBV29-1 to TRBJ1-1; possibly TRBD1 for D (6 bases). The CDR3 sequence is 13 residues long. V was cut by 6 bases and J by 1 base, with 12 bases left in between. CDR1 is SQVTM, CDR2 ANQGSEA, per germline. The CDR3 DNA is TGCAGCGTCGCATCGGACAGGAACACTGAAGCTTTCTTT. Its protein product is CSVASDRNTEAFF.

This chain joins TRBV27 and TRBJ2-1; a possible D gene is TRBD2 (5 bases). The CDR3 covers 15 residues. Per the germline V gene, CDR1 is MNHEY and CDR2 is SMNVEV (reference sequence). The ends were cut back, 6 bases at V and 6 bases at J, with 18 bases in the middle. Written as DNA, the CDR3 is TGTGCCAGCAGCCAACTAGGCCCCAAGTTCAATGAGCAGTTCTTC. This encodes CASSQLGPKFNEQFF.

The chain employs TRBV4-3 and TRBJ2-3; 9 bases map to TRBD2. The CDR3 extends over 20 amino acids. V trimming: 0 bases; J trimming: 0 bases; junction bases outside the gene matches: 13. Germline V gene data show CDR1 as LGHNA and CDR2 as YSLEER. In DNA, the CDR3 is TGCGCCAGCAGCCAAGATTATGGTAGCGGGAGCGCCGCTAGCACAGATACGCAGTATTTT. Translated: CASSQDYGSGSAASTDTQYF.

V gene TRBV27 combines with J gene TRBJ1-5, with D maybe TRBD1 (5 bases). Germline V lookup: CDR1 MNHEY, CDR2 SMNVEV (reference sequence). The CDR3 loop spans 14 amino acids. V was clipped by 5 bases and J by 2 bases, with 10 bases between them. For the CDR3, the DNA is TGTGCCAGCAGTGACGCGGGACGCAATCAGCCCCAGCATTTT. Amino acids: CASSDAGRNQPQHF.

This CDR3 is CSHDRADTEAFF. CDR3 nucleotide sequence: TGCAGCCACGACAGGGCGGACACTGAAGCTTTCTTT. This rearrangement joins TRBV29-1 to TRBJ1-1; 7 nucleotides match TRBD1. V shed 8 bases, J shed 3 bases, and the junction held 6 bases outside the gene matches. The CDR3 loop spans 12 amino acids. Per germline, CDR1 SQVTM and CDR2 ANQGSEA.

The count of this clone is one. The same CDR3 also results from other DNA sequences found in this sample. CDR3 sequence (DNA): TGTGCCAGCAGCATTGGACAGGGCAGGGGCGAGCAGTACTTC. Translated: CASSIGQGRGEQYF. The chain links TRBV7-9 to TRBJ2-7; 8 bases line up with TRBD1. Germline CDR1 and CDR2: SEHNR and FQNEAQ (reference sequence). CDR3 length: 14 residues. J lost 6 bases, V lost 5 bases, and 9 bases had no gene match.

The chain carries TRBV5-1 and TRBJ1-4, with 9 positions matching TRBD1. The V segment lost 0 bases and the J segment 7 bases; nucleotides outside the gene matches: 1. The germline CDR1 and CDR2 sequences are SGHRS and YFSETQ. CDR3 length: 14 residues. CDR3 amino acids: CASSLGQGGEKLFF. In DNA, the CDR3 is TGCGCCAGCAGCTTGGGACAGGGGGGTGAAAAACTGTTTTTT.

This clone appeared a few times. This sample includes further DNA sequences coding for the same CDR3. The rearrangement joins TRBV19 to TRBJ2-5; no reliable D call. The CDR3 is 12 residues long. Germline loops: CDR1 LNHDA, CDR2 SQIVND (reference sequence). V lost 2 bases and J 5 bases, leaving 6 bases between the germline ends. The CDR3 loop is CASSISGETQYF. The CDR3 bases are TGTGCCAGTAGTATATCCGGGGAGACCCAGTACTTC.

The V and J genes are TRBV30 and TRBJ2-5; a weak D match, TRBD2 (5 bases). Germline CDR1 reads GTSNPN; CDR2 reads SVGIG (reference sequence). The CDR3 consists of 11 residues. Trimming removed 2 bases at V and 7 bases at J, with 8 bases between. CDR3 DNA: TGTGCCTGGAGTCGTGAGGGGACCCAGTACTTC. Protein: CAWSREGTQYF.

This chain connects TRBV7-2 to TRBJ2-1; TRBD1 agrees at 8 bases. CDR3 length: 15 residues. Germline assignment: CDR1 SGHTA and CDR2 FQGNSA. V trimming: 1 base; J trimming: 7 bases; junction bases outside the gene matches: 6. The CDR3, as DNA: TGTGCCAGCAGCTTAGACGCCGACAGGGGTAATGAGCAGTTCTTC. Translated: CASSLDADRGNEQFF. Full variable domain (rest looked up from reference TRBV7-2 and TRBJ2-1): GAGVSQSPSNKVTEKGKDVELRCDPISGHTALYWYRQSLGQGLEFLIYFQGNSAPDKSGLPSDRFSAERTGGSVSTLTIQRTQQEDSAVYLCASSLDADRGNEQFFGPGTRLTVL.

The chain combines TRBV30 with TRBJ1-2, with D tentatively TRBD1 (6 bases). The CDR3 totals 15 residues. Per the germline V gene, CDR1 is GTSNPN and CDR2 is SVGIG (reference sequence). V dropped 4 bases and J dropped 5 bases, with 20 bases sitting between them. The CDR3 protein is CAWKKYQRGYYGYTF. In DNA form, the CDR3 reads TGTGCCTGGAAAAAATACCAGAGGGGGTATTATGGCTACACCTTC.

A word on this clone: Other DNA sequences in this specimen translate into the identical CDR3. V is TRBV11-2 and J is TRBJ2-7; TRBD1 matches 8 bases. Germline V CDR1 and CDR2: SGHAT, FQNNGV. Trimming at V came to 2 bases and at J to 3 bases, leaving 6 bases not matched to a gene. This CDR3 has 15 amino acids. The CDR3 here is CASSLSDRAYYEQYF. For the CDR3, the DNA is TGTGCCAGCAGCTTATCGGACAGGGCCTACTACGAGCAGTACTTC.

This clone was recorded a few times. V usage is TRBV5-6 and J usage is TRBJ1-1, with D hard to call. V lost 4 bases and J lost 0, with 7 bases in between. The germline gives CDR1 SGHDT, CDR2 YYEEEE. CDR3 size: 13 residues. CDR3 in DNA: TGTGCCAGCAGCCCTATTCTGAACACTGAAGCTTTCTTT. It codes for CASSPILNTEAFF.

The V and J genes are TRBV18 and TRBJ2-2; 7 nucleotides align to TRBD1. V lost 3 bases to trimming and J lost 0 bases; unmatched junction nucleotides: 4. The CDR3 is made up of 16 amino acids. CDR1 and CDR2 (germline): KGHSH, LQKENI. The CDR3 DNA sequence: TGTGCCAGCTCACCCCTGGACAGGTCGAACACCGGGGAGCTGTTTTTT. It specifies CASSPLDRSNTGELFF.